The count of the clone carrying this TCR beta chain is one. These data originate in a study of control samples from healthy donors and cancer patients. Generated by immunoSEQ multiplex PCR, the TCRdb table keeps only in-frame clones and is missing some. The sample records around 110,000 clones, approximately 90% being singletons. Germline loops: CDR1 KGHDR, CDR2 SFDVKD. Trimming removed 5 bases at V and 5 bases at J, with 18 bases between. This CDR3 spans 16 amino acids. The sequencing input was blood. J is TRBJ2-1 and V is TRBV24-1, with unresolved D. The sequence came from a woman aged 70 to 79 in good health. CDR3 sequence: CATSVPWTTRNNEQFF. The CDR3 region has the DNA TGTGCCACCAGTGTTCCTTGGACGACCAGGAACAATGAGCAGTTCTTC.